Shown below are 8 T cell receptor beta chains from a single sample sequenced in a study of identical twins. TCRdb called the 5' RACE reads again in MiXCR, with one record for every CDR3 protein. The sample lists hundreds of thousands of distinct CDR3 sequences; approximately 6.1% were seen once. The material sequenced was naive T cells sorted from blood. The receptors originated from a man younger than 35 in good health.

This clonotype was picked up many times. The V call is TRBV27, the J call TRBJ2-2, with 8 bases that match TRBD2. Germline V gene data show CDR1 as MNHEY and CDR2 as SMNVEV (reference sequence). V lost 7 bases to trimming and J lost 6 bases; unmatched junction nucleotides: 1. This CDR3 has 12 residues. The CDR3 nucleotides read TGTGCCAGCACCGGGGGGGCCGGGGAGCTGTTTTTT. This encodes CASTGGAGELFF.

The chain uses TRBV9 and TRBJ2-2; perhaps D is TRBD1 or TRBD2 (5 bases each). Germline values: CDR1 SGDLS, CDR2 YYNGEE. The CDR3 is made up of 15 amino acids. Trimming pared 2 bases from V and 0 bases from J, leaving 8 bases between. CDR3 in amino acids: CASSVLGANTGELFF. The CDR3, as DNA: TGTGCCAGCAGCGTTTTGGGGGCGAACACCGGGGAGCTGTTTTTT.

This clonotype was observed a few times. Written as DNA, the CDR3 is TGTGCCAGCAGTTCGGGACAGGGTCTTAAGTTCTTC. This encodes CASSSGQGLKFF. This chain connects TRBV12-3 or TRBV12-4 to TRBJ2-1; 9 nucleotides match TRBD1. This CDR3 comprises 12 residues. The ends lost 4 bases at V and 14 bases at J; junction bases unmatched: 6.

This clonotype was detected ten times or more. This chain uses TRBV4-3 with TRBJ1-4; 8 bases line up with TRBD1. The CDR3 length is 14 residues. After removal of 0 bases from V and 8 bases from J, the junction contained 2 bases not matched to a gene. Germline V CDR1 and CDR2: LGHNA, YSLEER. The CDR3 DNA is TGCGCCAGCAGCCAAGATTCAGGGGGCGAAAAACTGTTTTTT. Translation gives CASSQDSGGEKLFF.

This clonotype has a count of ten or more. This sequence joins TRBV12-3 or TRBV12-4 and TRBJ1-1, with no clear D. CDR3 length: 17 residues. V lost 3 bases and J lost 5, with 22 bases in between. CDR3 in amino acids: CASSLRSPSGLSTEAFF. CDR3 nucleotide sequence: TGTGCCAGCAGTTTGCGGAGTCCCTCTGGCCTGAGTACTGAAGCTTTCTTT.

This clonotype appeared a few times. This chain joins TRBV4-1 and TRBJ1-5; no clear D. The CDR3 covers 15 residues. CDR1 MGHRA and CDR2 YSYEKL come from the germline V gene. Trimming left V 2 bases short and J 0 bases short, with 8 bases between. The CDR3 DNA is TGCGCCAGCAGCCAAAGTCCGGATAGCAATCAGCCCCAGCATTTT. This translates into CASSQSPDSNQPQHF.

V is TRBV5-1 and J is TRBJ1-2; no reliable D call. The germline gives CDR1 SGHRS, CDR2 YFSETQ. Trimming removed 0 bases from V and 8 bases from J, with 14 bases in between. There are 14 residues in the CDR3. CDR3 protein: CASSLALMEWGYTF. CDR3 coding DNA: TGCGCCAGCAGCTTGGCCCTAATGGAATGGGGCTACACCTTC.

The table lists this clonotype with many counts. V is TRBV18 and J is TRBJ2-1; tentatively, D is TRBD2 (5 bases). Per germline, CDR1 KGHSH and CDR2 LQKENI. Trimming removed 0 bases at V and 5 bases at J, with 5 bases between. This CDR3 region has 13 residues. The CDR3: CASSPPLDNEQFF. Here the CDR3 DNA reads TGTGCCAGCTCACCACCACTAGACAATGAGCAGTTCTTC.